A single sample gave rise to the 23 T cell receptor beta chains below, sequenced in a study of T cell responses to AZD1222 COVID-19 vaccine. The table came from immunoSEQ multiplex PCR; TCRdb's copy has only in-frame clones and leaves some out. The profile shows about 140,000 clones, 92% of them singletons. Sample: peripheral blood, taken on day 0 of AZD1222 vaccination. These receptors all stem from an adult in good health.

The rearrangement links TRBV5-1 to TRBJ2-5; perhaps D is TRBD1 or TRBD2 (5 bases each). Germline loops: CDR1 SGHRS, CDR2 YFSETQ. Trimming removed 0 bases from V and 4 bases from J, with 13 bases in between. The CDR3 extends over 15 amino acids. The CDR3 nucleotides read TGCGCCAGCAGCTTGGAGCCGGGGCCAGTAGAGACCCAGTACTTC. Protein sequence: CASSLEPGPVETQYF.

The rearrangement joins TRBV29-1 to TRBJ1-1, with D perhaps matching TRBD1 (5 bases). The germline V gene has CDR1 SQVTM and CDR2 ANQGSEA. This CDR3 has 13 residues. V lost 7 bases, J lost 3 bases, and 15 bases lay in between. CDR3 loop: CSASRREDTEAFF. CDR3 in DNA: TGCAGCGCCTCCCGCAGGGAGGACACTGAAGCTTTCTTT. The variable domain in full, with the rest retrieved from reference TRBV29-1 and TRBJ1-1, is SAVISQKPSRDICQRGTSLTIQCQVDSQVTMMFWYRQQPGQSLTLIATANQGSEATYESGFVIDKFPISRPNLTFSTLTVSNMSPEDSSIYLCSASRREDTEAFFGQGTRLTVV.

The rearrangement uses TRBV2 and TRBJ2-3; 7 bases map to TRBD1. Germline CDR1 and CDR2: SNHLY and FYNNEI. The length of the CDR3 is 16 residues. V trimming: 5 bases; J trimming: 1 base; junction bases outside the gene matches: 9. As DNA, the CDR3 is TGTGCCAGCAGTCCCTTCGACAGGGCAGGCACAGATACGCAGTATTTT. Amino acid sequence: CASSPFDRAGTDTQYF.

A few counts support this clone. V is TRBV28 and J is TRBJ1-2, with 7 bases lining up with TRBD1. Per germline, CDR1 MDHEN and CDR2 SYDVKM. The CDR3 extends over 17 amino acids. V was clipped by 2 bases and J by 0 bases; unmatched bases: 9. The CDR3, as DNA: TGTGCCAGCAGTTTAATTTTGAGGGGGCGAGCTAACTATGGCTACACCTTC. Its translation: CASSLILRGRANYGYTF.

V usage is TRBV5-4 and J usage is TRBJ1-3, with D perhaps TRBD1 (6 bases). The CDR3 has 15 amino acids. V lost 3 bases to trimming and J lost 3 bases, with 13 bases between them. CDR1 is SGHNT and CDR2 is YYREEE in the germline V gene (reference sequence). The chain's CDR3 is CASSWTGTIGNTIYF. Written as DNA, the CDR3 is TGTGCCAGCAGCTGGACCGGGACAATTGGAAACACCATATATTTT.

The genes are TRBV28 and TRBJ2-1; TRBD2 matches 13 bases. The CDR3 loop spans 15 amino acids. Germline V gene sequence: CDR1 MDHEN, CDR2 SYDVKM. Trimming took 8 bases from V and 3 from J; bases not matched to a gene: 4. CDR3 nucleotides: TGTGCCAGCGGACTAGCGGGAGATAGCTACAATGAGCAGTTCTTC. Protein sequence: CASGLAGDSYNEQFF.

CDR3 amino acids: CASSSAGHYEQYF. The DNA for the CDR3 is TGTGCCAGCAGCTCAGCGGGGCACTACGAGCAGTACTTC. The chain recombines TRBV5-4 with TRBJ2-7; TRBD2 matches 7 bases. Trimming at V came to 3 bases and at J to 3 bases, leaving 3 bases not matched to a gene. This CDR3 has 13 residues. From germline, CDR1 is SGHNT and CDR2 YYREEE (reference sequence).

The rearrangement joins TRBV7-9 to TRBJ2-1; 14 bases match TRBD2. V lost 6 bases and J lost 1; bases outside the gene matches: 11. CDR3 size: 19 residues. Germline V gene lookup returns CDR1 SEHNR and CDR2 FQNEAQ (reference sequence). The CDR3 nucleotides read TGTGCCAGCAGTCGACTGACTAGCGGGAGGGCCAAGTCCTACAATGAGCAGTTCTTC. As protein: CASSRLTSGRAKSYNEQFF.

The CDR3 DNA reads as TGTGCCAGCAGCACCCGACAGGGTCAGACGGCAGAAAAACTGTTTTTT. Protein: CASSTRQGQTAEKLFF. The V and J genes are TRBV7-6 and TRBJ1-4; 7 nucleotides agree with TRBD1. With V trimmed by 5 bases and J by 8 bases, 14 bases remained unmatched. This CDR3 contains 16 residues. The germline V gene encodes CDR1 SGHVS and CDR2 FNYEAQ.

The rearrangement uses TRBV19 and TRBJ2-2, with TRBD1 matching 11 bases. Looked up from germline, CDR1 is LNHDA and CDR2 is SQIVND (reference sequence). The junction had 2 bases not matched to a gene; V was cut back by 2 bases and J by 0 bases. The CDR3 contains 17 residues. CDR3 amino acids: CASSIRTGGTNTGELFF. The CDR3 DNA follows: TGTGCCAGTAGTATACGGACAGGGGGCACGAACACCGGGGAGCTGTTTTTT.

The chain couples TRBV15 to TRBJ2-7; 10 bases map to TRBD2. This CDR3 comprises 15 residues. V was clipped by 5 bases and J by 5 bases; unmatched bases: 9. Germline V gives CDR1 LNHNV, CDR2 YYDKDF (reference sequence). The CDR3 DNA reads TGTGCCACCAGCTCCCGACAGCGGGAGGGAAACGAGCAGTACTTC. Its translation: CATSSRQREGNEQYF. Filled out from reference TRBV15 and TRBJ2-7, the complete variable domain reads DAMVIQNPRYQVTQFGKPVTLSCSQTLNHNVMYWYQQKSSQAPKLLFHYYDKDFNNEADTPDNFQSRRPNTSFCFLDIRSPGLGDTAMYLCATSSRQREGNEQYFGPGTRLTVT.

CDR3 region: CSGYGLQETQYF. CDR3 sequence (DNA): TGCAGCGGTTACGGGCTCCAAGAGACCCAGTACTTC. V usage is TRBV29-1 and J usage is TRBJ2-5; D is unclear. There are 12 residues in the CDR3. Per the germline V gene, CDR1 is SQVTM and CDR2 is ANQGSEA. Trimming cost V 7 bases and J 1 base, with 10 bases left between them.

The chain employs TRBV18 and TRBJ1-3, with no clear D. Trimming took 2 bases from V and 2 from J, leaving 16 bases between them. Germline values: CDR1 KGHSH, CDR2 LQKENI. The CDR3 sequence is 17 residues long. The CDR3 protein is CASSPFQDPLTGNTIYF. The CDR3 DNA reads as TGTGCCAGCTCACCATTTCAGGACCCTCTGACTGGAAACACCATATATTTT.

This clone was recorded only once. This sequence joins TRBV2 and TRBJ2-5; possibly TRBD2 for D (6 bases). V was shortened by 6 bases and J by 1 base, with 15 bases between the two germline ends. Germline V lookup: CDR1 SNHLY, CDR2 FYNNEI. The CDR3 is 15 amino acids. The CDR3 protein is CASSFLARRQETQYF. Written as DNA, the CDR3 is TGTGCCAGCAGCTTCCTAGCGAGACGCCAAGAGACCCAGTACTTC. The entire variable domain, with the rest obtained from reference TRBV2 and TRBJ2-5, is as follows: EPEVTQTPSHQVTQMGQEVILRCVPISNHLYFYWYRQILGQKVEFLVSFYNNEISEKSEIFDDQFSVERPDGSNFTLKIRSTKLEDSAMYFCASSFLARRQETQYFGPGTRLLVL.

This clone appeared once. The V gene is TRBV28, the J gene TRBJ2-1; 8 bases map to TRBD1. The CDR3 has 16 residues. V lost 3 bases and J lost 4; bases outside the gene matches: 8. Germline loops: CDR1 MDHEN, CDR2 SYDVKM. CDR3 sequence reads: CASSLAPGGTYNEQFF. The DNA of the CDR3 is TGTGCCAGCAGTTTGGCTCCAGGGGGCACGTACAATGAGCAGTTCTTC.

There are a few counts of this clone. V gene TRBV4-1 combines with J gene TRBJ1-2; TRBD1 agrees at 7 bases. Unmatched junction bases numbered 9, after V lost 0 bases and J lost 8 bases. This CDR3 is built from 15 residues. The germline V gene has CDR1 MGHRA and CDR2 YSYEKL. The CDR3 nucleotides read TGCGCCAGCAGCCAAGAGTGGCAGGGGGGAAGAGGCTACACCTTC. Translating it yields CASSQEWQGGRGYTF.

The chain couples TRBV6-5 to TRBJ2-3, with D unresolved. CDR3 length: 13 amino acids. CDR1 is MNHEY and CDR2 is SVGAGI in the germline V gene. V lost 8 bases and J lost 4, with 13 bases in between. The CDR3 loop reads CASGLGNADTQYF. The CDR3 DNA reads TGTGCCAGCGGGTTAGGGAATGCAGATACGCAGTATTTT.

The J gene is TRBJ1-1, the V gene TRBV27; D might be TRBD1 (5 bases). Trimming cost V 5 bases and J 2 bases, with 15 bases left between them. Germline-derived CDR1 and CDR2 are MNHEY and SMNVEV (reference sequence). The CDR3 loop spans 15 amino acids. CDR3 sequence reads: CASSDHQGFNTEAFF. DNA of the CDR3: TGTGCCAGCAGTGACCATCAGGGATTCAACACTGAAGCTTTCTTT.

The chain employs TRBV9 and TRBJ2-1, with D possibly TRBD2 on 5 matching bases. The CDR3 is 16 amino acids. Per germline, CDR1 SGDLS and CDR2 YYNGEE. With 0 bases removed from V and 6 bases from J, the gap between germline ends came to 16 bases. The CDR3 protein is CASSVAGRVGVNEQFF. CDR3 in DNA: TGTGCCAGCAGCGTAGCTGGAAGGGTCGGGGTCAATGAGCAGTTCTTC.

The J gene is TRBJ1-2, the V gene TRBV6-5, with no clear D. The length of the CDR3 is 14 residues. CDR1 is MNHEY, CDR2 SVGAGI, per germline. V was shortened by 6 bases and J by 1 base, with 12 bases between the two germline ends. CDR3 region: CASSPRVVNYGYTF. For the CDR3, the DNA is TGTGCCAGCAGCCCGCGGGTGGTTAACTATGGCTACACCTTC.

The rearrangement links TRBV9 to TRBJ2-3, with 16 bases aligning to TRBD2. Looked up from germline, CDR1 is SGDLS and CDR2 is YYNGEE. The length of the CDR3 is 19 residues. The ends lost 3 bases at V and 3 bases at J; junction bases unmatched: 10. The CDR3 here is CASSGPGLAGGLGTDTQYF. CDR3 in DNA: TGTGCCAGCAGCGGTCCGGGACTAGCGGGAGGGCTTGGGACAGATACGCAGTATTTT.

V usage is TRBV9 and J usage is TRBJ2-3, with D perhaps assigned TRBD1 or TRBD2 (6 bases each). Trimming cost V 0 bases and J 3 bases, with 11 bases left between them. The V gene's germline CDR1 is SGDLS and CDR2 YYNGEE. The CDR3 is made up of 15 amino acids. The CDR3 region has the DNA TGTGCCAGCAGCGTAGATACAGGGAGGACAGATACGCAGTATTTT. This translates into CASSVDTGRTDTQYF.

V gene TRBV10-3 combines with J gene TRBJ1-5; 7 positions agree with TRBD1. With 3 bases clipped from V and 5 bases from J, the junction kept 4 bases outside the gene matches. The length of the CDR3 is 14 residues. Germline assignment: CDR1 ENHRY and CDR2 SYGVKD. The CDR3 nucleotides are TGTGCCATCAGTGATCGCAGGGGGGATCAGCCCCAGCATTTT. This sequence encodes CAISDRRGDQPQHF.